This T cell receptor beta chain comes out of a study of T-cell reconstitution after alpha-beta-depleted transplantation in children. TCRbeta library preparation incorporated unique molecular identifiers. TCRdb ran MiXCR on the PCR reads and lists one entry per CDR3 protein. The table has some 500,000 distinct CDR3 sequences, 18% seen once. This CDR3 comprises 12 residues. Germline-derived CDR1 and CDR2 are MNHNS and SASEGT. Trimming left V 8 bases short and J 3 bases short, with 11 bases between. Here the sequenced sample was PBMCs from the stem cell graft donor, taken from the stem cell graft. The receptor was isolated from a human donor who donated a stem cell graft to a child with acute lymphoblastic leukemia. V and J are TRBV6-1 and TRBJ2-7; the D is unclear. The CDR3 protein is CASGEKVYEQYF. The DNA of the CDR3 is TGTGCCAGCGGAGAAAAAGTCTACGAGCAGTACTTC.